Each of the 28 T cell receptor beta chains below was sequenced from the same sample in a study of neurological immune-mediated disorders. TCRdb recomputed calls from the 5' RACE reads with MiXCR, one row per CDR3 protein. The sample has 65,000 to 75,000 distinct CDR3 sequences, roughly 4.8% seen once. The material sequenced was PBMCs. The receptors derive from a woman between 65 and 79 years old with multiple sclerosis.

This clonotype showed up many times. The CDR3: CAISEGQTMNTEAFF. The DNA for the CDR3 is TGTGCCATCAGTGAAGGACAGACTATGAACACTGAAGCTTTCTTT. The V gene is TRBV10-3, the J gene TRBJ1-1; D possibly corresponds to TRBD1 (6 bases). The ends were cut back, 3 bases at V and 0 bases at J, with 11 bases in the middle. The CDR3 is 15 amino acids. Looked up from germline, CDR1 is ENHRY and CDR2 is SYGVKD.

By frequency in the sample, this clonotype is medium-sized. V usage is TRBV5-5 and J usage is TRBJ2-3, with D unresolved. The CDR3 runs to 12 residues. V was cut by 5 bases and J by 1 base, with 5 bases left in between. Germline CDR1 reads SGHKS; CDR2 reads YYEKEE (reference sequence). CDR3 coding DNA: TGTGCCAGCAGTTACGGCACAGATACGCAGTATTTT. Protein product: CASSYGTDTQYF.

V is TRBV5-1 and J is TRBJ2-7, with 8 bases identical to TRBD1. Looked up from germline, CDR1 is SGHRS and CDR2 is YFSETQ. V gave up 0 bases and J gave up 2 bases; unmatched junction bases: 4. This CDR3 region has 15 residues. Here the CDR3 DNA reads TGCGCCAGCAGCTTGGTGTCGGGACAGGCCTACGAGCAGTACTTC. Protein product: CASSLVSGQAYEQYF.

The CDR3 coding sequence is TGCGCCAGCAGCGTCGGGACGGCGATTAGCTACGAGCAGTACTTC. Translated, it gives CASSVGTAISYEQYF. J is TRBJ2-7 and V is TRBV5-1; either TRBD1 or TRBD2 may fit D (5 bases each). V dropped 4 bases and J dropped 3 bases, with 17 bases sitting between them. CDR3 length equals 15 residues. CDR1 and CDR2 from the germline V gene are SGHRS and YFSETQ.

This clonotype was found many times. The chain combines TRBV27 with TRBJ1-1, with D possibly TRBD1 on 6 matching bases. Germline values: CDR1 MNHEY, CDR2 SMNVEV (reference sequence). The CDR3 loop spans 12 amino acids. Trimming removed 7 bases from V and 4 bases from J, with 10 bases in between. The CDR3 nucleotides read TGTGCCAGCATAGGGGGGCGCACTGAAGCTTTCTTT. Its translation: CASIGGRTEAFF.

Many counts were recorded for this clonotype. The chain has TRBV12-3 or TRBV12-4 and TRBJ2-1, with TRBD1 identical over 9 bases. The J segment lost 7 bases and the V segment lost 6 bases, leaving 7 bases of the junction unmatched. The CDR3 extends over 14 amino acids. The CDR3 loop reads CASSPGTGRNEQFF. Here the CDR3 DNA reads TGTGCCAGCAGCCCCGGGACAGGGCGGAATGAGCAGTTCTTC.

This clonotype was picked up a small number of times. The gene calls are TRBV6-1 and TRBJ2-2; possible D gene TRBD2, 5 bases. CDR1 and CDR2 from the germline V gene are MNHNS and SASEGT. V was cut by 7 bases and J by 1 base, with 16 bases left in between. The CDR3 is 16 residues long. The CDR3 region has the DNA TGTGCCAGCACTCGAAACGGGAAGGTGAACACCGGGGAGCTGTTTTTT. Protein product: CASTRNGKVNTGELFF.

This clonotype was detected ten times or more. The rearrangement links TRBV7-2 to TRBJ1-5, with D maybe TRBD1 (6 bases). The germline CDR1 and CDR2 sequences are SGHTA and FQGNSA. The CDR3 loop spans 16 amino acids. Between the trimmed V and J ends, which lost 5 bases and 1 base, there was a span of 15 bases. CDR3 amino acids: CASSRGEGGSNQPQHF. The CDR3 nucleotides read TGTGCCAGCAGCAGAGGGGAGGGGGGAAGCAATCAGCCCCAGCATTTT.

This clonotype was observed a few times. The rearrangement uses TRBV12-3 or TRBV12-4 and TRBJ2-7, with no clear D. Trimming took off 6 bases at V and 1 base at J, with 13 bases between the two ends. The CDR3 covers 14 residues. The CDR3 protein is CASRRTDKSYEQYF. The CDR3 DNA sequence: TGTGCCAGCAGGCGGACCGATAAGTCCTACGAGCAGTACTTC.

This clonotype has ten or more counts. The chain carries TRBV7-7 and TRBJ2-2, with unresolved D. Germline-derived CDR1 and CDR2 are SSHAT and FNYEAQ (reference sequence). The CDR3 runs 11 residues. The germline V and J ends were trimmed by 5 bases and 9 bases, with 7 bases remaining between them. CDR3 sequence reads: CASSDNRELFF. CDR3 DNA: TGTGCCAGCAGCGATAACCGGGAGCTGTTTTTT. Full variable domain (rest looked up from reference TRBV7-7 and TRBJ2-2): GAGVSQSPRYKVTKRGQDVTLRCDPISSHATLYWYQQALGQGPEFLTYFNYEAQPDKSGLPSDRFSAERPEGSISTLTIQRTEQRDSAMYRCASSDNRELFFGEGSRLTVL.

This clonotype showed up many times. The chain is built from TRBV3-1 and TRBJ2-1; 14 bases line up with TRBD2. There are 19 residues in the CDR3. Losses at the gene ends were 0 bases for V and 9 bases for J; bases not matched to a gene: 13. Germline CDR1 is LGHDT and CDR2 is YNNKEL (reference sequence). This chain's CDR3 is CASSQDSGTSGSGRLEQFF. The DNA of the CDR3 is TGTGCCAGCAGCCAAGATTCGGGGACTAGCGGGAGTGGAAGGCTTGAGCAGTTCTTC.

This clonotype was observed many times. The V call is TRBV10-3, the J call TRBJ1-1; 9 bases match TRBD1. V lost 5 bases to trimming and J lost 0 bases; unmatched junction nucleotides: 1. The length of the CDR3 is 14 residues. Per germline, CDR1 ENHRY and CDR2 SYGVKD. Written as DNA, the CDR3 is TGTGCCATCAGTAGACAGGGGGTGAACACTGAAGCTTTCTTT. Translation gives CAISRQGVNTEAFF.

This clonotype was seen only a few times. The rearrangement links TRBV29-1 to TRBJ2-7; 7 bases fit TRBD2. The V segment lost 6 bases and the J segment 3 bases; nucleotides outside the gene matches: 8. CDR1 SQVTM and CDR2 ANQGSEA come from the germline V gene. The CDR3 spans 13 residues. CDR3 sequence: CSVVGGKNYEQYF. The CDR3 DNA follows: TGCAGCGTCGTCGGGGGGAAGAACTACGAGCAGTACTTC.

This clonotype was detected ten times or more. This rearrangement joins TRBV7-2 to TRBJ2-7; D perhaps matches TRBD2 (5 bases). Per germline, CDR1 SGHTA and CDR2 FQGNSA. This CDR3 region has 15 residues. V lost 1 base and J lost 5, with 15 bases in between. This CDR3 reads CASSLVMVQTNEQYF. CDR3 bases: TGTGCCAGCAGCTTAGTTATGGTACAGACTAACGAGCAGTACTTC. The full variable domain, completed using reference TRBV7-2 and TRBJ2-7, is GAGVSQSPSNKVTEKGKDVELRCDPISGHTALYWYRQSLGQGLEFLIYFQGNSAPDKSGLPSDRFSAERTGGSVSTLTIQRTQQEDSAVYLCASSLVMVQTNEQYFGPGTRLTVT.

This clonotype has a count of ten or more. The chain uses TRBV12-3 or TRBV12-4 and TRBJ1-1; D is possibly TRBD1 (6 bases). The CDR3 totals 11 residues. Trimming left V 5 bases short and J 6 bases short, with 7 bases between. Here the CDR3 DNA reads TGTGCCAGCAGTAGGGGGGCTGAAGCTTTCTTT. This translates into CASSRGAEAFF.

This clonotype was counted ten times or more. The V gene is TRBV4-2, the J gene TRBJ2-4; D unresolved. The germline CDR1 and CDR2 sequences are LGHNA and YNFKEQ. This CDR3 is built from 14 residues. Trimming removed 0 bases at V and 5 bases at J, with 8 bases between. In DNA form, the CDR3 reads TGTGCCAGCAGCCAAGAGGTCCCGGAAAACATTCAGTACTTC. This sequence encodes CASSQEVPENIQYF.

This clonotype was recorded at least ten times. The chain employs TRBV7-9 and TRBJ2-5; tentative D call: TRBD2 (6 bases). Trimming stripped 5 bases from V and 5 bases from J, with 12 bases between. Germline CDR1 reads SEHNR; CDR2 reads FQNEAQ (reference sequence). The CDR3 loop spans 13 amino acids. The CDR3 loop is CASSTGGQETQYF. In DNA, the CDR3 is TGTGCCAGCAGCACCGGGGGTCAGGAGACCCAGTACTTC.

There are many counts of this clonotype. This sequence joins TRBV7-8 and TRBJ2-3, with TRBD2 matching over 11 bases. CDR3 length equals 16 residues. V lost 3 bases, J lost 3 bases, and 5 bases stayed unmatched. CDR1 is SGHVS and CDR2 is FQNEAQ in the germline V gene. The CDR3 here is CASSFGLAGRTDTQYF. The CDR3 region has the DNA TGTGCCAGCAGCTTTGGACTAGCGGGTAGAACAGATACGCAGTATTTT.

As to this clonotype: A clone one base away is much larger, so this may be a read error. The CDR3 nucleotides are TGCAGCGTAGTCACCTGGACAGGAGAGCAGTTCTTC. Residues: CSVVTWTGEQFF. V and J are TRBV29-1 and TRBJ2-1; the match to TRBD1 covers 7 bases. After removal of 6 bases from V and 10 bases from J, the junction contained 9 bases not matched to a gene. The CDR3 length is 12 residues. CDR1 is SQVTM and CDR2 is ANQGSEA in the germline V gene.

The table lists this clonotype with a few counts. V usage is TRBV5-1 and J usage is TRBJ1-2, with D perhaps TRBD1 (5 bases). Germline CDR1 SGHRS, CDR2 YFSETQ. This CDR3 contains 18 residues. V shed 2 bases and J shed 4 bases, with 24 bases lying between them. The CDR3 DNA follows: TGCGCCAGCAGCTTCAAACAGGCTGGGGTCGTCCCTTTCTATGGCTACACCTTC. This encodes CASSFKQAGVVPFYGYTF.

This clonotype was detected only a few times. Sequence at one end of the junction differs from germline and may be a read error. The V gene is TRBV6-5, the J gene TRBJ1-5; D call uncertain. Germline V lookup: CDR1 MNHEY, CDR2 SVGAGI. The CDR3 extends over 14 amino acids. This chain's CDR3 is CASSTSFSNQPQHF. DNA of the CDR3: TGTGCCAGCTCAACGTCTTTTAGCAATCAGCCCCAACATTTT.

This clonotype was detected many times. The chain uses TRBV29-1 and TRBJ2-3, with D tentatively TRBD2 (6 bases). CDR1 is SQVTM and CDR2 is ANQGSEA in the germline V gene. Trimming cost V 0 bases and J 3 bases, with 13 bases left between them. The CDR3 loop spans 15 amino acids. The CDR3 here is CSVEDRTEGTDTQYF. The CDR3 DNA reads TGCAGCGTTGAAGATCGTACGGAGGGAACAGATACGCAGTATTTT.

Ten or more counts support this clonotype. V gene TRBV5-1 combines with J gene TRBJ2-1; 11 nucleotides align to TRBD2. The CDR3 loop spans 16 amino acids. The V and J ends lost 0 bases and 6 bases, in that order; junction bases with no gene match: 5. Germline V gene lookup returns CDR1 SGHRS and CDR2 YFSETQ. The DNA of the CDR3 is TGCGCCAGCAGCTTGGCCTTAACTAGCGGGAGCAATGAGCAGTTCTTC. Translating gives CASSLALTSGSNEQFF. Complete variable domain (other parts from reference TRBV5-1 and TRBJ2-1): KAGVTQTPRYLIKTRGQQVTLSCSPISGHRSVSWYQQTPGQGLQFLFEYFSETQRNKGNFPGRFSGRQFSNSRSEMNVSTLELGDSALYLCASSLALTSGSNEQFFGPGTRLTVL.

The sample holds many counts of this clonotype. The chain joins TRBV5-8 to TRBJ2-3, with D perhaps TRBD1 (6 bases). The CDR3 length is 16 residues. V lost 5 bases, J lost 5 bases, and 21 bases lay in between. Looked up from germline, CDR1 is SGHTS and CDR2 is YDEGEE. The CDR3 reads CASRSPRGQRRDTQYF. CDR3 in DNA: TGTGCCAGCAGATCCCCCCGCGGACAGAGAAGAGATACGCAGTATTTT.

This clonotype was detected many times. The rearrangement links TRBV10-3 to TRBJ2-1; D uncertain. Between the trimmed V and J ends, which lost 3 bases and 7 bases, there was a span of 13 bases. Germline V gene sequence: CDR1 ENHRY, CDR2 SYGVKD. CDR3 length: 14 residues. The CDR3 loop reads CAISEGIPGNEQFF. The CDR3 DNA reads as TGTGCCATCAGTGAAGGGATCCCTGGGAATGAGCAGTTCTTC.

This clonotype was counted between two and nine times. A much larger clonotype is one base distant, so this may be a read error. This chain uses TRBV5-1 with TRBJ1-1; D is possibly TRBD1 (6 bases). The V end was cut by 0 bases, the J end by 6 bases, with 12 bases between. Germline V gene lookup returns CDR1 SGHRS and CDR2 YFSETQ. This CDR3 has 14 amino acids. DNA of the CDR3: TGCGCCAGCAGCTTGGGAAAGGGGGTATCTGAAGCTTTCTTT. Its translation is CASSLGKGVSEAFF.

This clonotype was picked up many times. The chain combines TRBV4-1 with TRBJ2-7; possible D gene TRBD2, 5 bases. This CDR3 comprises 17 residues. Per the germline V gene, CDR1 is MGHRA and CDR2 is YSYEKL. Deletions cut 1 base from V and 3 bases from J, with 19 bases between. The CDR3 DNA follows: TGCGCCAGCAGCCAAGTAACGGGCGGGCCACCTTTCTACGAGCAGTACTTC. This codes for CASSQVTGGPPFYEQYF.

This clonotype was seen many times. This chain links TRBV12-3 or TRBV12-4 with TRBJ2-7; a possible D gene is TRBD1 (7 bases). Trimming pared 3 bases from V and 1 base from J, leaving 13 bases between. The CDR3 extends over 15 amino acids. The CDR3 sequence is CASSLAGQLSYEQYF. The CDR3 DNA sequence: TGTGCCAGCAGTTTGGCGGGACAGCTTTCCTACGAGCAGTACTTC.